What follows are 14 T cell receptor beta chains derived from one specimen sequenced in a study of blood T cell repertoires in COVID-19. The protocol was immunoSEQ multiplex PCR, while the TCRdb copy is restricted to in-frame clones and leaves out a portion. The table lists around 40,000 clones, around 96% of them singletons. Source material: peripheral blood. These receptors were taken from a human donor with active COVID-19. The donor label of this sample is uncertain.

The rearrangement uses TRBV6-2 or TRBV6-3 and TRBJ2-7, with D possibly being TRBD2 (6 bases). Trimming cost V 2 bases and J 0 bases, with 11 bases left between them. This CDR3 spans 15 amino acids. Germline V CDR1 and CDR2: MNHEY, SVGEGT. CDR3 in amino acids: CASSYTGLGSYEQYF. The CDR3 region has the DNA TGTGCCAGCAGTTACACGGGACTCGGCTCCTACGAGCAGTACTTC.

The V call is TRBV6-1, the J call TRBJ2-2, with D perhaps matching TRBD1 (6 bases). Germline V gene lookup returns CDR1 MNHNS and CDR2 SASEGT. V shed 4 bases and J shed 1 base, with 13 bases lying between them. The CDR3 is made up of 16 amino acids. This CDR3 is CASSVRRTENTGELFF. The CDR3 nucleotides read TGTGCCAGCAGTGTCCGCCGGACAGAGAACACCGGGGAGCTGTTTTTT.

This rearrangement joins TRBV5-1 to TRBJ2-1; 9 nucleotides line up with TRBD1. Germline V gene data show CDR1 as SGHRS and CDR2 as YFSETQ. V trimming: 0 bases; J trimming: 6 bases; junction bases outside the gene matches: 10. The CDR3 runs 17 residues. The CDR3 is CASSLGVGTGSINEQFF. The CDR3 DNA follows: TGCGCCAGCAGCTTGGGGGTGGGGACAGGGTCGATCAATGAGCAGTTCTTC. Complete variable domain (other parts from reference TRBV5-1 and TRBJ2-1): KAGVTQTPRYLIKTRGQQVTLSCSPISGHRSVSWYQQTPGQGLQFLFEYFSETQRNKGNFPGRFSGRQFSNSRSEMNVSTLELGDSALYLCASSLGVGTGSINEQFFGPGTRLTVL.

The chain is built from TRBV2 and TRBJ1-6; 7 bases are a match to TRBD1. The CDR3 totals 14 residues. Germline V lookup: CDR1 SNHLY, CDR2 FYNNEI. J lost 7 bases, V lost 6 bases, and 6 bases had no gene match. The CDR3 region is CASSSGTANSPLHF. DNA for the CDR3: TGTGCCAGCAGCTCCGGGACAGCAAATTCACCCCTCCACTTT.

The chain links TRBV9 to TRBJ2-2; 7 nucleotides match TRBD1. The CDR3 is 16 amino acids. The V gene's germline CDR1 is SGDLS and CDR2 YYNGEE. With 4 bases clipped from V and 2 bases from J, the junction kept 8 bases outside the gene matches. For the CDR3, the DNA is TGTGCCAGCAGCTATCAGGACAGGCCAAACACCGGGGAGCTGTTTTTT. It yields the protein CASSYQDRPNTGELFF.

The rearrangement joins TRBV5-4 to TRBJ2-3, with a tentative D call TRBD2 (6 bases). Trimming removed 2 bases at V and 1 base at J, with 8 bases between. The CDR3 runs 14 residues. Germline CDR1 is SGHNT and CDR2 is YYREEE (reference sequence). The CDR3 sequence is CASSFWGGTDTQYF. Here the CDR3 DNA reads TGTGCCAGCAGCTTCTGGGGGGGCACAGATACGCAGTATTTT.

The chain combines TRBV19 with TRBJ1-6, with 7 positions matching TRBD1. Germline loops: CDR1 LNHDA, CDR2 SQIVND (reference sequence). Trimming took 0 bases from V and 7 from J; bases not matched to a gene: 3. This CDR3 is built from 15 residues. The CDR3 DNA reads TGTGCCAGTAGTATAGACAGGGGGGCAAATTCACCCCTCCACTTT. Its protein is CASSIDRGANSPLHF. The full variable domain, its missing parts supplied by reference TRBV19 and TRBJ1-6, is DGGITQSPKYLFRKEGQNVTLSCEQNLNHDAMYWYRQDPGQGLRLIYYSQIVNDFQKGDIAEGYSVSREKKESFPLTVTSAQKNPTAFYLCASSIDRGANSPLHFGNGTRLTVT.

The chain links TRBV5-1 to TRBJ2-3; D is perhaps TRBD2 (6 bases). The CDR3 is 16 amino acids. The germline gives CDR1 SGHRS, CDR2 YFSETQ. V lost 0 bases to trimming and J lost 0 bases, with 11 bases between them. The CDR3 reads CASSLGWEDSTDTQYF. In nucleotides, the CDR3 is TGCGCCAGCAGCTTGGGATGGGAGGATAGCACAGATACGCAGTATTTT.

V gene TRBV9 combines with J gene TRBJ2-5; a weak D match, TRBD2 (5 bases). Trimming stripped 1 base from V and 3 bases from J, with 13 bases between. The V gene's germline CDR1 is SGDLS and CDR2 YYNGEE. The CDR3 runs to 15 residues. CDR3 loop: CASSVQPGSEETQYF. Here the CDR3 DNA reads TGTGCCAGCAGCGTACAACCGGGATCCGAAGAGACCCAGTACTTC.

The genes are TRBV15 and TRBJ2-3, with D possibly TRBD1 on 6 matching bases. CDR3 size: 14 residues. Germline CDR1 and CDR2: LNHNV and YYDKDF (reference sequence). V shed 5 bases and J shed 6 bases, with 15 bases lying between them. The CDR3 sequence: CATSGVGAGDTQYF. The CDR3 DNA sequence: TGTGCCACCAGCGGCGTGGGGGCGGGCGATACGCAGTATTTT.

V usage is TRBV5-1 and J usage is TRBJ2-7; TRBD1 matches at 8 bases. Trimming took 6 bases from V and 0 from J; bases not matched to a gene: 8. This CDR3 region has 15 residues. From germline, CDR1 is SGHRS and CDR2 YFSETQ. For the CDR3, the DNA is TGCGCCAGCACTCCTGGACAGGGTATCTCCTACGAGCAGTACTTC. The encoded protein is CASTPGQGISYEQYF.

The rearrangement uses TRBV6-6 and TRBJ2-7; TRBD2 matches at 12 bases. The germline V gene encodes CDR1 MNHNY and CDR2 SVGAGI (reference sequence). V shed 5 bases and J 3 bases; nucleotides not matched to a gene: 5. The CDR3 sequence is 15 residues long. CDR3 nucleotide sequence: TGTGCCAGCAGTCCTAGGACTAGCGGGAACTACGAGCAGTACTTC. It yields the protein CASSPRTSGNYEQYF.

This rearrangement joins TRBV27 to TRBJ2-7; 11 bases are a match to TRBD2. Germline values: CDR1 MNHEY, CDR2 SMNVEV (reference sequence). Trimming took 3 bases from V and 3 from J; bases not matched to a gene: 7. The length of the CDR3 is 16 residues. CDR3 region: CASSFYRTSGLYEQYF. In nucleotides, the CDR3 is TGTGCCAGCAGTTTTTATAGGACTAGCGGGCTCTACGAGCAGTACTTC.

The J gene is TRBJ1-6, the V gene TRBV5-1; 9 nucleotides align to TRBD1. The germline CDR1 and CDR2 sequences are SGHRS and YFSETQ. With V trimmed by 2 bases and J by 5 bases, 2 bases remained unmatched. CDR3 length: 15 amino acids. The CDR3 here is CASSLQGADNSPLHF. In DNA, the CDR3 is TGCGCCAGCAGCTTACAGGGGGCGGATAATTCACCCCTCCACTTT.